This T cell receptor (beta chain) comes out of a study of blood T cell repertoires in COVID-19. Recruits, aged roughly 18 to 90 years, lived in 24 US areas. Participant-reported clinical history was the basis for cohort assignment. Repertoires were generated with immunoSEQ multiplex PCR, while TCRdb's copy carries only in-frame clones and drops some. The data show about 210,000 clones, around 81% seen once. This sequence originates from a woman in her forties or fifties with acute COVID-19. Sample: PBMCs or T cells enriched from blood (not recorded which).

CDR3 region: CASSPTGGTLADTQYF. The CDR3, as DNA: TGTGCCAGCAGCCCGACAGGGGGCACGTTGGCAGATACGCAGTATTTT. V usage is TRBV7-9 and J usage is TRBJ2-3, with TRBD1 identical over 10 bases. The junction had 9 bases not matched to a gene; V was cut back by 5 bases and J by 4 bases. The CDR3 has 16 residues. The V gene's germline CDR1 is SEHNR and CDR2 FQNEAQ (reference sequence). The full variable domain, its missing parts supplied by reference TRBV7-9 and TRBJ2-3, is DTGVSQNPRHKITKRGQNVTFRCDPISEHNRLYWYRQTLGQGPEFLTYFQNEAQLEKSRLLSDRFSAERPKGSFSTLEIQRTEQGDSAMYLCASSPTGGTLADTQYFGPGTRLTVL.